The clone carrying this T cell receptor beta chain was detected many times. Its antigen is not identified. The library came from three nested PCR rounds adapted from ARM-PCR protocols. TCRdb passed the multiplex PCR reads through MiXCR, listing each CDR3 protein once. Here the sample spans tens of thousands of distinct CDR3 sequences, about 56% being singletons. This sample's RNA came from whole unsorted tissue. More than 3 cm separated this lung sample from the edge of the tumor. The entry originates in a study of tumor and adjacent non-tumor tissue in lung cancer. General observations from the study: Tumor TCR diversity, when higher, was linked to shorter survival. Top 100 clones took a larger repertoire share in normal lung. Compared with tumor, normal lung showed significantly lower TCR diversity.

The CDR3 is made up of 17 amino acids. With 7 bases removed from V and 0 bases from J, the gap between germline ends came to 21 bases. The V call is TRBV12-3 or TRBV12-4, the J call TRBJ1-2; weak D call: TRBD1 (5 bases). This sequence originates from a man between 65 and 85 years old with non-small cell lung cancer. Sample: distant non-tumor lung tissue. The CDR3, as DNA: TGTGCCAGCAAACCACGGGACCCCCAAACAGCTAACTATGGCTACACCTTC. Amino acids: CASKPRDPQTANYGYTF.